Presented here are 27 T cell receptor beta chains from one specimen sequenced in a study of beta chain features in type 1 diabetes. The investigators reverse transcribed all of the isolated RNA, so they sequenced expressed TCRB transcripts. The repertoire was sequenced with immunoSEQ multiplex PCR; TCRdb's copy has only in-frame clones and lacks some. The repertoire holds under 400,000 clones, with about 15% as singletons. What was sequenced was central memory CD4+ T cells from blood. All receptors come from a man aged 25-45 years in good health.

The chain uses TRBV18 and TRBJ1-2; possibly TRBD1 for D (6 bases). CDR1 and CDR2 from the germline V gene are KGHSH and LQKENI. The CDR3 spans 15 residues. The ends were cut back, 0 bases at V and 2 bases at J, with 10 bases in the middle. In nucleotides, the CDR3 is TGTGCCAGCTCACCACCGGACAGCCAGAACTATGGCTACACCTTC. Residues: CASSPPDSQNYGYTF.

A word on this clone: Other DNA sequences from this sample encode an identical CDR3 as well. This chain connects TRBV9 to TRBJ2-2; D is uncertain. The CDR3 contains 14 residues. Germline V gives CDR1 SGDLS, CDR2 YYNGEE. The V and J ends lost 0 bases and 3 bases respectively, with 6 bases between them. The CDR3 DNA sequence: TGTGCCAGCAGCGTAGTGGCTGACACCGGGGAGCTGTTTTTT. Protein product: CASSVVADTGELFF.

The chain couples TRBV7-8 to TRBJ2-5; unclear D gene. The CDR3 extends over 14 amino acids. V lost 2 bases and J lost 3, with 10 bases in between. Germline V gene lookup returns CDR1 SGHVS and CDR2 FQNEAQ. The DNA of the CDR3 is TGTGCCAGCAGCTTATTTATACGAAAAGAGACCCAGTACTTC. Translated, it gives CASSLFIRKETQYF.

The gene calls are TRBV2 and TRBJ1-2; tentative D call: TRBD1 (5 bases). The V end lost 6 bases, the J end lost 4 bases, and 15 bases lay between the germline ends. The CDR3 sequence is 14 residues long. CDR1 is SNHLY and CDR2 is FYNNEI in the germline V gene. Written as DNA, the CDR3 is TGTGCCAGCAGACGACGGTACGACAGCTATGGCTACACCTTC. Protein sequence: CASRRRYDSYGYTF.

The chain couples TRBV19 to TRBJ1-2, with TRBD1 as a possible D gene (6 bases). This CDR3 has 16 residues. V was pared by 4 bases and J by 0 bases, with 15 bases between. The germline V gene encodes CDR1 LNHDA and CDR2 SQIVND (reference sequence). CDR3 sequence (DNA): TGTGCCAGTAGTACGCTACAGGGAAACGCTAACTATGGCTACACCTTC. This translates into CASSTLQGNANYGYTF.

This clone was detected only a few times. At the DNA level, this CDR3 is encoded by other sequences in the same sample as well. The chain employs TRBV14 and TRBJ2-6; tentatively, D is TRBD1 (6 bases). The length of the CDR3 is 16 residues. Trimming left V 0 bases short and J 4 bases short, with 10 bases between. Per germline, CDR1 SGHDN and CDR2 FVKESK. CDR3 coding DNA: TGTGCCAGCAGCCAAGAGTTGGGGGCCGGGGCCAACGTCCTGACTTTC. Protein sequence: CASSQELGAGANVLTF.

This clone was detected a few times. The chain uses TRBV18 and TRBJ1-2; D remains ambiguous. Germline values: CDR1 KGHSH, CDR2 LQKENI. The length of the CDR3 is 12 residues. V was clipped by 1 base and J by 8 bases, with 8 bases between them. Here the CDR3 DNA reads TGTGCCAGCTCACCACAGGGCGAAGGCTACACCTTC. Its protein is CASSPQGEGYTF. The variable domain in full, completed from reference TRBV18 and TRBJ1-2, reads NAGVMQNPRHLVRRRGQEARLRCSPMKGHSHVYWYRQLPEEGLKFMVYLQKENIIDESGMPKERFSAEFPKEGPSILRIQQVVRGDSAAYFCASSPQGEGYTFGSGTRLTVV.

The chain carries TRBV6-1 and TRBJ1-1; the match to TRBD1 covers 7 bases. This CDR3 spans 15 amino acids. V trimming: 7 bases; J trimming: 5 bases; junction bases outside the gene matches: 13. Germline values: CDR1 MNHNS, CDR2 SASEGT. The CDR3, as DNA: TGTGCCAGCAACCCGAGGGGGCGGGGAAGAACTGAAGCTTTCTTT. Translation gives CASNPRGRGRTEAFF.

The rearrangement links TRBV6-5 to TRBJ1-5; 12 bases are shared with TRBD1. Per the germline V gene, CDR1 is MNHEY and CDR2 is SVGAGI. This CDR3 region has 15 residues. The V segment lost 5 bases and the J segment 6 bases; nucleotides outside the gene matches: 5. CDR3 loop: CASSPGTGGVQPQHF. The DNA of the CDR3 is TGTGCCAGCAGTCCCGGGACAGGGGGCGTTCAGCCCCAGCATTTT.

A word on this clone: In the same sample, other DNA sequences code for this CDR3. The J gene is TRBJ1-1, the V gene TRBV4-3; possible D gene TRBD1, 5 bases. The V gene lost 0 bases and the J gene lost 1 base, with 9 bases spanning the gap. From germline, CDR1 is LGHNA and CDR2 YSLEER. This CDR3 has 15 amino acids. The CDR3 nucleotides read TGCGCCAGCAGCCAAGACCAGGGAACGAACACTGAAGCTTTCTTT. Its protein product is CASSQDQGTNTEAFF.

This clone was detected only a few times. The rearrangement uses TRBV11-3 and TRBJ2-3, with 7 bases identical to TRBD2. The J segment lost 5 bases and the V segment lost 4 bases, leaving 3 bases of the junction unmatched. Germline V gene data show CDR1 as SGHNT and CDR2 as YENEEA. The CDR3 length is 13 residues. The CDR3 loop reads CASSSSGGDTQYF. CDR3 nucleotide sequence: TGTGCCAGCAGCTCCTCGGGGGGAGATACGCAGTATTTT.

This clone was counted between two and nine times. This sequence joins TRBV27 and TRBJ2-7; 9 bases are shared with TRBD1. Per the germline V gene, CDR1 is MNHEY and CDR2 is SMNVEV (reference sequence). V lost 0 bases, J lost 7 bases, and 1 base stayed unmatched. CDR3 length: 13 amino acids. This CDR3 reads CASSLSTGGEQYV. The CDR3 nucleotides read TGTGCCAGCAGTTTATCGACAGGGGGGGAGCAGTACGTC.

The chain links TRBV4-1 to TRBJ2-1; D is unclear. This CDR3 spans 13 amino acids. V lost 0 bases, J lost 7 bases, and 7 bases lay in between. Germline CDR1 reads MGHRA; CDR2 reads YSYEKL. CDR3 DNA: TGCGCCAGCAGCCAAGATCCCGGGAATGAGCAGTTCTTC. Its translation is CASSQDPGNEQFF.

The genes are TRBV7-9 and TRBJ1-2, with TRBD1 matching over 9 bases. With 3 bases clipped from V and 7 bases from J, the junction kept 6 bases outside the gene matches. CDR3 size: 14 residues. Looked up from germline, CDR1 is SEHNR and CDR2 is FQNEAQ (reference sequence). The CDR3 DNA reads as TGTGCCAGCAGCTTTGGGGACAGGGTGGGTGGCTACACCTTC. Translating it yields CASSFGDRVGGYTF.

There are a few counts of this clone. In DNA, the CDR3 is TGTGCCAGCAGTTCACCTAAGCGGGGAAAATCCTACGAGCAGTACTTC. Translation gives CASSSPKRGKSYEQYF. The chain carries TRBV6-5 and TRBJ2-7; 7 bases align to TRBD2. Trimming took 4 bases from V and 1 from J; bases not matched to a gene: 10. Germline CDR1 and CDR2: MNHEY and SVGAGI. CDR3 length: 16 residues.

This clone was counted a few times. V gene TRBV19 combines with J gene TRBJ2-7; 11 positions agree with TRBD2. The V gene end was trimmed by 4 bases and the J gene end by 0 bases; junction bases not matched to a gene: 2. The germline CDR1 and CDR2 sequences are LNHDA and SQIVND (reference sequence). The CDR3 is 15 amino acids. CDR3 amino acids: CASSTTSGGSYEQYF. The CDR3 DNA follows: TGTGCCAGTAGTACTACTAGCGGGGGCTCCTACGAGCAGTACTTC.

The CDR3 DNA sequence: TGTGCCAGTAGTATAGCCCTCGGGAGGCGGGAGACCCAGTACTTC. It is translated as CASSIALGRRETQYF. The chain employs TRBV19 and TRBJ2-5; 7 bases are a match to TRBD2. Germline assignment: CDR1 LNHDA and CDR2 SQIVND (reference sequence). V dropped 1 base and J dropped 5; count of bases not matched to a gene: 7. The CDR3 extends over 15 amino acids.

This clone was seen only a few times. The genes are TRBV7-9 and TRBJ2-1; D tentatively fits TRBD1 or TRBD2 (5 bases each). The CDR3 extends over 15 amino acids. Germline V lookup: CDR1 SEHNR, CDR2 FQNEAQ (reference sequence). Deletions cut 1 base from V and 8 bases from J, with 15 bases between. The CDR3 spells CASSLVMGVSDEQFF. CDR3 bases: TGTGCCAGCAGCTTAGTAATGGGGGTTTCGGATGAGCAGTTCTTC.

In its sample, this clone was seen many times. The V call is TRBV19, the J call TRBJ2-3, with TRBD1 matching over 8 bases. Looked up from germline, CDR1 is LNHDA and CDR2 is SQIVND (reference sequence). The V and J ends lost 6 bases and 1 base, in that order; junction bases with no gene match: 3. This CDR3 contains 14 residues. The CDR3 DNA reads TGTGCCAGTAGCACGGGACAGGGCACAGATACGCAGTATTTT. Translating it yields CASSTGQGTDTQYF.

Comments on this clone: An end of the junction does not agree with germline; a read error may underlie this. The rearrangement joins TRBV6-5 to TRBJ1-1; 7 bases are shared with TRBD1. There are 13 residues in the CDR3. From germline, CDR1 is MNHEY and CDR2 SVGAGI. The CDR3 sequence: CAISVQGTTEAFF. The CDR3 region has the DNA TGTGCCATCAGTGTACAGGGGACCACTGAAGCTTTCTTT.

The CDR3 loop reads CASSHRTTEETQYF. The CDR3 nucleotides read TGTGCCAGCAGTCATAGGACTACAGAAGAGACCCAGTACTTC. The genes are TRBV27 and TRBJ2-5; tentative D call: TRBD2 (6 bases). The CDR3 is made up of 14 amino acids. The V and J ends lost 5 bases and 3 bases respectively, with 13 bases between them. Germline V gives CDR1 MNHEY, CDR2 SMNVEV (reference sequence).

The sample holds a few counts of this clone. This chain connects TRBV19 to TRBJ1-1; D unclear. This CDR3 spans 14 amino acids. Germline CDR1 reads LNHDA; CDR2 reads SQIVND (reference sequence). V dropped 3 bases and J dropped 1 base, with 9 bases sitting between them. CDR3 amino acids: CASSIPPWNTEAFF. CDR3 in DNA: TGTGCCAGTAGTATCCCCCCTTGGAACACTGAAGCTTTCTTT. Based on the CDR3 plus reference TRBV19 and TRBJ1-1, the full variable domain is DGGITQSPKYLFRKEGQNVTLSCEQNLNHDAMYWYRQDPGQGLRLIYYSQIVNDFQKGDIAEGYSVSREKKESFPLTVTSAQKNPTAFYLCASSIPPWNTEAFFGQGTRLTVV.

The chain uses TRBV7-2 and TRBJ1-6; D ambiguous. CDR1 is SGHTA, CDR2 FQGNSA, per germline. The CDR3 loop spans 12 amino acids. V shed 5 bases and J shed 11 bases, with 10 bases lying between them. This CDR3 reads CASSLYLPPLHF. The DNA for the CDR3 is TGTGCCAGCAGCCTCTATCTTCCACCCCTCCACTTT.

The chain recombines TRBV5-4 with TRBJ2-5; D not resolved. V was clipped by 1 base and J by 1 base, with 5 bases between them. The CDR3 has 13 residues. CDR1 is SGHNT, CDR2 YYREEE, per germline (reference sequence). As DNA, the CDR3 is TGTGCCAGCAGCTTGAAGGCCCAAGAGACCCAGTACTTC. It is translated as CASSLKAQETQYF. Looking up the rest from reference TRBV5-4 and TRBJ2-5 gives the full variable domain: ETGVTQSPTHLIKTRGQQVTLRCSSQSGHNTVSWYQQALGQGPQFIFQYYREEENGRGNFPPRFSGLQFPNYSSELNVNALELDDSALYLCASSLKAQETQYFGPGTRLLVL.

This clone was counted only a few times. The chain joins TRBV7-3 to TRBJ2-3; TRBD2 matches at 11 bases. There are 15 residues in the CDR3. CDR1 and CDR2 (germline): SGHTA, FQGTGA. V was clipped by 7 bases and J by 3 bases; unmatched bases: 6. CDR3 in DNA: TGTGCCAGCACTCTAGCGGGAGGCGGAACAGATACGCAGTATTTT. Translating gives CASTLAGGGTDTQYF. The whole variable domain, remainder taken from reference TRBV7-3 and TRBJ2-3, is GAGVSQTPSNKVTEKGKYVELRCDPISGHTALYWYRQSLGQGPEFLIYFQGTGAADDSGLPNDRFFAVRPEGSVSTLKIQRTERGDSAVYLCASTLAGGGTDTQYFGPGTRLTVL.

By share of the sample, this clone is medium-sized. The chain uses TRBV4-2 and TRBJ2-3; 13 bases match TRBD2. This CDR3 contains 16 residues. The germline gives CDR1 LGHNA, CDR2 YNFKEQ. The ends lost 3 bases at V and 4 bases at J; junction bases unmatched: 4. CDR3 DNA: TGTGCCAGCAGCCAGCAAACTAGCGGGGGGGCAGATACGCAGTATTTT. This codes for CASSQQTSGGADTQYF.

The CDR3 protein is CASSLLDNRPNYGYTF. The CDR3, as DNA: TGTGCCAGCAGCTTGTTAGATAACAGGCCTAACTATGGCTACACCTTC. The rearrangement joins TRBV5-6 to TRBJ1-2; D is perhaps TRBD1 (5 bases). CDR1 is SGHDT and CDR2 is YYEEEE in the germline V gene. This CDR3 has 16 residues. The V gene lost 1 base and the J gene lost 0 bases, with 13 bases spanning the gap.